These T cell receptor beta chains were read from a single sample in a study of radiation and T cells in renal cell carcinoma. Clones were read by immunoSEQ multiplex PCR, and TCRdb kept only the in-frame ones, dropping some. The sample lists some 100,000 clones, about 79% occurring once. The source material was blood, sampled from a patient whose treatment included radiotherapy and nephrectomy. All receptors come from a man aged 55 to 70 with renal cell carcinoma. CDR3s include the opening cysteine and the closing phenylalanine or tryptophan. A D gene is named only where the DNA matches it firmly. Where a row states a size, it is once, few, many or the class of an expanded clone; other rows omit it.

TRBJ1-3 | NA | NA | TRBV9 | TGTGCCAGCAGCGTCGGGTCCGGGGGAACGGGCTCTGGAAACACCATATATTTT | CASSVGSGGTGSGNTIYF
TRBJ2-3 | NA | TRBD2 | TRBV6-6 | TGTGCCAGCAGTTACCAGGCGGGAGGACCGCCAGATACGCAGTATTTT | CASSYQAGGPPDTQYF
TRBJ2-7 | once | NA | TRBV5-4 | TGTGCCACCGGGGACCGAGAGCAGTACTTC | CATGDREQYF
TRBJ2-6 | NA | NA | TRBV7-8 | TGTGCCAGCAGCTTAAGCCTCTCTGGGGCCAACGTCCTGACTTTC | CASSLSLSGANVLTF
TRBJ2-1 | NA | NA | TRBV7-2 | TGTGCCAGCAGCTTAGACTTATTCAATGAGCAGTTCTTC | CASSLDLFNEQFF
TRBJ1-5 | NA | NA | TRBV18 | TGTGCCAGCTCACCAGCTCAGGGAGAGGGCAATCAGCCCCAGCATTTT | CASSPAQGEGNQPQHF
TRBJ2-5 | NA | NA | TRBV2 | TGTGCCAGCAGTGAAGCCCCGAGGCCATCGGAGACCCAGTACTTC | CASSEAPRPSETQYF
TRBJ1-4 | few | NA | TRBV7-8 | TGTGCCAGCAGCTGGTTTGGGGTTGCAACTAATGAAAAACTGTTTTTT | CASSWFGVATNEKLFF
TRBJ2-2 | NA | NA | TRBV10-1 | TGCGCCAGCCAAGGACAGATGGACACCGGGGAGCTGTTTTTT | CASQGQMDTGELFF
TRBJ2-1 | few | NA | TRBV6-5 | TGTGCCAGCAGTTACTCTTCCCGTGGACCTTACAATGAGCAGTTCTTC | CASSYSSRGPYNEQFF
TRBJ2-7 | NA | NA | TRBV7-2 | TGTGCCAGCAGCTCCAGACAGGGAGGTTACGAGCAGTACTTC | CASSSRQGGYEQYF
TRBJ2-3 | NA | TRBD1 | TRBV19 | TGTGCCAGTAGTTACAACCGGGACAGGGTCACAGATACGCAGTATTTT | CASSYNRDRVTDTQYF
TRBJ2-1 | NA | NA | TRBV5-4 | TGTGCCAGCAGCTTGGGGGGGGAATCCTACAATGAGCAGTTCTTC | CASSLGGESYNEQFF
TRBJ2-1 | NA | TRBD2 | TRBV4-2 | TGTGCCAGCAGCCAGCGCCTTCTAGCGGGAGACTCCTACAATGAGCAGTTCTTC | CASSQRLLAGDSYNEQFF
TRBJ2-3 | NA | NA | TRBV6-5 | TGTGCCAGCAGTTACTCCACAACTAGCACAGATACGCAGTATTTT | CASSYSTTSTDTQYF
TRBJ1-1 | once | NA | TRBV5-1 | TGCGCCAGCAGCTCGGGCCCCGGAGCTCAAACTGAAGCTTTCTTT | CASSSGPGAQTEAFF
TRBJ1-2 | NA | TRBD1 | TRBV7-2 | TGTGCCAGCAGCTCCACAGGGGGATTTAACTATGGCTACACCTTC | CASSSTGGFNYGYTF
TRBJ2-7 | few | TRBD2 | TRBV7-2 | TGTGCCAGCAGCCGAGGTAGCGGGAGGAACGAGCAGTACTTC | CASSRGSGRNEQYF
TRBJ1-1 | NA | NA | TRBV6-1 | TGTGCCAGCAGCCCCCCTGAGAACACTGAAGCTTTCTTT | CASSPPENTEAFF
TRBJ2-7 | few | TRBD1 | TRBV19 | TGTGCCAGTAGTATAGACGGGGCAGGGGGCTCCTACGAGCAGTACTTC | CASSIDGAGGSYEQYF
TRBJ2-3 | NA | NA | TRBV27 | TGTGCCAGCCGCCTTGGCGACCGAGATACGCAGTATTTT | CASRLGDRDTQYF
TRBJ2-7 | NA | TRBD2 | TRBV6-5 | TGTGCCAGCAGTAACGGACTAGCGGTGGAGCAGTACTTC | CASSNGLAVEQYF
TRBJ2-1 | NA | NA | TRBV28 | TGTGCCAGCAGTCTCACAGGGATCCATGAGCAGTTCTTC | CASSLTGIHEQFF
TRBJ2-3 | NA | NA | TRBV7-7 | TGTGCCAGCAGCGTCGGGAGCCCCACAGATACGCAGTATTTT | CASSVGSPTDTQYF
TRBJ2-3 | NA | TRBD2 | TRBV5-4 | TGTGCCAGCAGCGTCCCGACTAGCGGGATTAGCACAGATACGCAGTATTTT | CASSVPTSGISTDTQYF
TRBJ1-1 | NA | NA | TRBV6-1 | TGTGCCAGCAGCGAGAACACTGAAGCTTTCTTT | CASSENTEAFF
TRBJ1-2 | NA | TRBD1 | TRBV7-9 | TGTGCCAGCAGCCCTGGGACAGGGGGGGAGGTCTATGGCTACACCTTC | CASSPGTGGEVYGYTF
TRBJ2-3 | NA | NA | TRBV30 | TGTGCCTGGACCATAGGCGGGAGCACAGATACGCAGTATTTT | CAWTIGGSTDTQYF
TRBJ2-5 | NA | TRBD1 | TRBV7-7 | TGTGCCAGCAGCTTACGCGCGGGGACAGGCCAAGAGACCCAGTACTTC | CASSLRAGTGQETQYF
TRBJ2-7 | NA | NA | TRBV7-6 | TGTGCCAGCAGCCTCGGGACCTACTACGAGCAGTACTTC | CASSLGTYYEQYF
TRBJ1-5 | NA | NA | TRBV28 | TGTGCCAGCAAGCATAGCAATCAGCCCCAGCATTTT | CASKHSNQPQHF
TRBJ2-7 | NA | TRBD2 | TRBV2 | TGTGCCAGCACCGAAAGGTCTAGCGGCTCCTACGAGCAGTACTTC | CASTERSSGSYEQYF
TRBJ2-5 | once | TRBD2 | TRBV11-2 | TGTGCCAGCAGCTCCGAGGGTGGGACTAAAGAGACCCAGTACTTC | CASSSEGGTKETQYF
TRBJ2-7 | NA | TRBD2 | TRBV7-9 | TGTGCCAGCAGTTCCGGGAGCGGGAGCAATTACGAGCAGTACTTC | CASSSGSGSNYEQYF
TRBJ2-1 | NA | TRBD1 | TRBV27 | TGTGCCACGACGGACAGGGGCTACAATGAGCAGTTCTTC | CATTDRGYNEQFF
TRBJ1-2 | NA | NA | TRBV19 | TGTGCCAGTAGTTCCGGGGAAAAGGATCGCTACACCTTC | CASSSGEKDRYTF
TRBJ1-4 | few | TRBD1 | TRBV28 | TGTGCCAGCAGTCAAAGGGACAGGGGATATGAAAAACTGTTTTTT | CASSQRDRGYEKLFF
TRBJ1-3 | NA | NA | TRBV9 | TGTGCCAGCAGCGCCGGCTCTGGAAACACCATATATTTT | CASSAGSGNTIYF
TRBJ2-7 | NA | TRBD1 | TRBV13 | TGTGCCAGCAGCTTAGGCCCCGGGACAGGGGGCGGCTACGAGCAGTACTTC | CASSLGPGTGGGYEQYF
TRBJ2-7 | NA | TRBD1 | TRBV2 | TGTGCCAGCAGCCGGGACAGGGGGAGCTACGAGCAGTACTTC | CASSRDRGSYEQYF
TRBJ2-7 | NA | TRBD1 | TRBV28 | TGTGCCAGCAGTTACTACAGGGGGCGGATCCACGAGCAGTACTTC | CASSYYRGRIHEQYF
TRBJ2-7 | NA | TRBD2 | TRBV19 | TGTGCCAGTAGCAGCGGGGGCGAGCAGTACTTC | CASSSGGEQYF
TRBJ2-4 | NA | NA | TRBV28 | TGTGCCAGCAGGCGAGGAGGTGGAGTAGATTACAAAAACATTCAGTACTTC | CASRRGGGVDYKNIQYF
TRBJ1-5 | NA | NA | TRBV4-2 | TGTGCCAGCAGCCAAGATGGGGGGCTGTACGGGTCCCAGCATTTT | CASSQDGGLYGSQHF
TRBJ2-1 | NA | TRBD2 | TRBV18 | TGTGCCAGCTCACCCCCAGCGGCGGGAGAATTGGCACACAATGAGCAGTTCTTC | CASSPPAAGELAHNEQFF
TRBJ1-1 | NA | TRBD1 | TRBV19 | TGTGCCAGTAGTCCTCGGACAGGGCGTGTGAACACTGAAGCTTTCTTT | CASSPRTGRVNTEAFF
TRBJ2-1 | NA | NA | TRBV5-1 | TGCGCCAGCAGACTTACCAGGGCGAGGTCCTACAATGAGCAGTTCTTC | CASRLTRARSYNEQFF
TRBJ2-3 | NA | NA | TRBV5-1 | TGCGCCAGCAGCTTGGCCTACAGGGTGGAAGTGGATACGCAGTATTTT | CASSLAYRVEVDTQYF
TRBJ2-7 | NA | TRBD1 | TRBV5-4 | TGTGCCAGCAGCTTGGGCGGAGACAGGGTTCACGAGCAGTACTTC | CASSLGGDRVHEQYF
TRBJ2-1 | few | NA | TRBV7-9 | TGTGCCAGCAGCTCTAATAGTGGGCTTGAGCAGTTCTTC | CASSSNSGLEQFF
TRBJ2-6 | NA | TRBD1 | TRBV7-9 | TGTGCCAGCAGCTTATTGTCAGGGGGCCCGAGCTCTGGGGCCAACGTCCTGACTTTC | CASSLLSGGPSSGANVLTF
TRBJ2-1 | NA | NA | TRBV6-6 | TGTGCCAGCAGTTATAAACCTATCTCCTACAATGAGCAGTTCTTC | CASSYKPISYNEQFF
TRBJ1-2 | NA | NA | TRBV2 | TGTGCCAGCAGTGATTTGAGGCAGGGTGCCGCTGGCTACACCTTC | CASSDLRQGAAGYTF
TRBJ2-6 | NA | NA | TRBV7-2 | TGTGCCAGCAGCTTCCCCCTGGCGGGAATTGGGGCCAACGTCCTGACTTTC | CASSFPLAGIGANVLTF
TRBJ2-1 | few | TRBD2 | TRBV11-2 | TGTGCCAGCAGCTCCCGGGTTAGCGGGGGGTTCGCGCAGTTCTTC | CASSSRVSGGFAQFF